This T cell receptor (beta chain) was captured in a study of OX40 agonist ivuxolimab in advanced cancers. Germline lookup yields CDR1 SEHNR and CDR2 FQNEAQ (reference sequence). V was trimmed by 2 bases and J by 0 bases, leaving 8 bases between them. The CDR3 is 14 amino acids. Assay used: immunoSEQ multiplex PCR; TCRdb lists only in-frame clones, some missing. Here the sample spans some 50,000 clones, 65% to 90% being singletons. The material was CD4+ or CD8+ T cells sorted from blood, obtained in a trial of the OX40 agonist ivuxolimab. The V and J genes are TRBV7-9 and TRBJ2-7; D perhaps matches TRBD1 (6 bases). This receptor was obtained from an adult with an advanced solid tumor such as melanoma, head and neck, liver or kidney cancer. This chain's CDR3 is CASSLYRDSYEQYF. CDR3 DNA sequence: TGTGCCAGCAGCTTATACAGGGACTCCTACGAGCAGTACTTC.